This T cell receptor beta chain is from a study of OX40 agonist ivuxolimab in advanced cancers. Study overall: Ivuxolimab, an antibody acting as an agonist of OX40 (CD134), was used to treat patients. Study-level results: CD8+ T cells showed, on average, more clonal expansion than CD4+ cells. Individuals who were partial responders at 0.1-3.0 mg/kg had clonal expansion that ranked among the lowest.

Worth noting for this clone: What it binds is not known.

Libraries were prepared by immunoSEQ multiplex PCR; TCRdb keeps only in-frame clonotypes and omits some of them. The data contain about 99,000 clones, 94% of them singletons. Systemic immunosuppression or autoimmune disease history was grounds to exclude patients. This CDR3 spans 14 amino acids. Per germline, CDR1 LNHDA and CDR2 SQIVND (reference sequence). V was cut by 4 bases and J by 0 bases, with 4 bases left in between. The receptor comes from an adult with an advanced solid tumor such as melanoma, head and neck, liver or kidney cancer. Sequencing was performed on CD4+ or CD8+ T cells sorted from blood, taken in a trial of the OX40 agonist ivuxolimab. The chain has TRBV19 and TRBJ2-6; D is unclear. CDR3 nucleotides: TGTGCCAGTAGTAGACCCTCTGGGGCCAACGTCCTGACTTTC. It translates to CASSRPSGANVLTF.